This TCR beta chain came from a study of blood T cells in healthy people across ages. Germline V gene data show CDR1 as SQVTM and CDR2 as ANQGSEA. This CDR3 has 15 amino acids. V lost 1 base and J lost 4; bases outside the gene matches: 7. The sample holds a few counts of this clonotype. Using a J-beta primer mix together with a sample-barcoded 5' primer, a second PCR was run for roughly 6 to 12 cycles. TCRdb used MiXCR to reprocess the 5' RACE reads, holding one entry per CDR3 protein. Of fewer than 1,200,000 distinct CDR3 sequences listed, 20% to 25% are singletons. The sample also formed part of further work on T cells of mothers and their children. This second study says: A handful of children and their three healthy Caucasian mothers were the donors. Each child gave 2.9 million or so TCR beta CDR3 reads (each mother, over 10 million).

Sequencing was carried out using blood. The sequence was obtained from a girl aged 2 to 10 in good health. The chain uses TRBV29-1 and TRBJ2-5; TRBD2 matches at 9 bases. CDR3 DNA sequence: TGCAGCGTTGAAGCGGGACTAGCTCTGGGAGAGACCCAGTACTTC. It translates to CSVEAGLALGETQYF. Full variable domain (rest looked up from reference TRBV29-1 and TRBJ2-5): SAVISQKPSRDICQRGTSLTIQCQVDSQVTMMFWYRQQPGQSLTLIATANQGSEATYESGFVIDKFPISRPNLTFSTLTVSNMSPEDSSIYLCSVEAGLALGETQYFGPGTRLLVL.